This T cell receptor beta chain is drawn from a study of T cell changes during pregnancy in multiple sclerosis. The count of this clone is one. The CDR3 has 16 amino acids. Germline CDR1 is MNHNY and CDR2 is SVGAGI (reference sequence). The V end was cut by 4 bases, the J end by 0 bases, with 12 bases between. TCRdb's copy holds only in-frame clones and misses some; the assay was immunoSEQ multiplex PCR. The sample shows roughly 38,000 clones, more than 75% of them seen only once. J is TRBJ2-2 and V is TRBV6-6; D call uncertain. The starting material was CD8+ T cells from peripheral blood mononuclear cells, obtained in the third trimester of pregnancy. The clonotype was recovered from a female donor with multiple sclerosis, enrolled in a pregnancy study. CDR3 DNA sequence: TGTGCCAGCAGTTCCTTACGTCGAGCGAACACCGGGGAGCTGTTTTTT. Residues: CASSSLRRANTGELFF.